The clone carrying this T cell receptor (beta chain) was observed a single time. The target antigen is unknown. This sample is drawn from a study of T cell repertoires in cytomegalovirus infection. About the study: Recently identified HLA-C-restricted and well-studied HLA-B-restricted CMV epitopes were used. Both a matching HLA type and CMV infection were indicated by public TCR beta signatures. Study-wide points: Pooled public TCR beta family frequency picked out CMV carriers with the relevant HLA. The ex vivo response was dominated by HLA-C-restricted CMV-specific TCR beta clonotypes.

TCRdb re-derived calls from the reads in MiXCR, one entry per CDR3 protein. The repertoire consists of under 50,000 distinct CDR3 sequences, with 20% to 25% occurring once and the leading ten covering roughly 90%. The CDR3 loop spans 14 amino acids. In germline, CDR1 is MNHEY, CDR2 SVGEGT. With V trimmed by 6 bases and J by 12 bases, 9 bases remained unmatched. This chain joins TRBV6-2 or TRBV6-3 and TRBJ2-1, with 12 bases lining up with TRBD1. This specimen consisted of CD8+ T cells from cultured PBMCs, obtained from culture after CMV antigen stimulation. The clonotype originates from a human donor in good health (CMV status not recorded). Some clones in this sample may be carry-over from other donors' samples. The CDR3 DNA is TGTGCCAGCAGCCATTCGGGACAGGGGGCATGGCAGTTCTTC. Translation gives CASSHSGQGAWQFF.